The entry below describes one TCR beta chain. This record comes from a study of blood T cell repertoires in COVID-19. Study information: COVID-19 samples collected from the United States, Italy and Spain covered acute and convalescent phases.

This CDR3 comprises 18 residues. The V segment lost 3 bases and the J segment 1 base; nucleotides outside the gene matches: 13. The germline V gene encodes CDR1 SGHNT and CDR2 YYREEE (reference sequence). The authors' processing: Reference gene primer amplification in the assay estimated nucleated cell counts. TCRdb's table, derived via immunoSEQ multiplex PCR, lists solely in-frame clones and lacks some. V, J and clone size derive from that table, while D and trimming were established from the DNA sequence. The table includes roughly 500,000 clones, 85% to 90% detected once. Sample: PBMCs or T cells enriched from blood (not recorded which). This TCR was recovered from a woman between 40 and 55 years old who had recovered from COVID-19. This sequence joins TRBV5-4 and TRBJ1-3, with 7 bases that match TRBD1. Written as DNA, the CDR3 is TGTGCCAGCAGCTCGCCCGGGGGGGACAGAAGATCTGGAAACACCATATATTTT. The encoded protein is CASSSPGGDRRSGNTIYF. The complete variable domain, with remaining parts taken from reference TRBV5-4 and TRBJ1-3, reads ETGVTQSPTHLIKTRGQQVTLRCSSQSGHNTVSWYQQALGQGPQFIFQYYREEENGRGNFPPRFSGLQFPNYSSELNVNALELDDSALYLCASSSPGGDRRSGNTIYFGEGSWLTVV.